Listed below are T cell receptor beta chains from one sample, sequenced in a study of regulatory T cells in long-lasting Graves disease. A single record per CDR3 protein comes from TCRdb applying MiXCR to the multiplex PCR reads. The table has roughly 560,000 distinct CDR3 sequences, 15% to 20% seen once. These data are also associated with another study on T cells in Graves' hyperthyroidism and ophthalmopathy.

Material: peripheral blood mononuclear cells (PBMCs), obtained at new diagnosis, from a patient treated with antithyroid drugs. The receptor set was obtained from a woman between 40 and 65 years old with Graves disease. The CDR3 runs from the conserved cysteine through the conserved F or W. The D gene is left open where the match is weak. Expanded clones are given a class, and other clones once, few, many or no size at all.

v_call,clone_size,d_call,j_call,cdr3_aa,cdr3_nt
TRBV6-2/TRBV6-3,few,-,TRBJ2-3,CASSYGGGRTISTDTQYF,TGTGCCAGCAGTTACGGGGGTGGGAGGACCATCAGCACAGATACGCAGTATTTT
TRBV3-1,many,-,TRBJ1-5,CASSQGTGPQHF,TGTGCCAGCAGCCAAGGCACAGGGCCCCAGCATTTT
TRBV12-3/TRBV12-4,-,-,TRBJ1-2,CASSQGRRAGYTF,TGTGCCAGCAGTCAGGGGAGGAGGGCTGGCTACACCTTC
TRBV7-8,few,TRBD2,TRBJ2-3,CASSLVDFVGTSGSDTQYF,TGTGCCAGCAGCTTAGTGGACTTTGTGGGGACTAGCGGATCAGATACGCAGTATTTT
TRBV19,-,-,TRBJ1-5,CASSTILDGGGQPQHF,TGTGCCAGTAGTACGATTCTCGATGGGGGGGGTCAGCCCCAGCATTTT
TRBV6-1,many,TRBD1,TRBJ2-7,CASSGQGYEQYF,TGTGCCAGCAGCGGACAGGGCTACGAGCAGTACTTC
TRBV18,-,TRBD2,TRBJ2-7,CASSPGVAGGPTYEQYF,TGTGCCAGCTCACCAGGAGTAGCGGGGGGGCCTACCTACGAGCAGTACTTC
TRBV6-2/TRBV6-3,-,-,TRBJ1-1,CASSYSTELNYEAFF,TGTGCCAGCAGTTACTCGACAGAGCTAAATTATGAAGCTTTCTTT
TRBV19,few,-,TRBJ1-1,CASSISGAAELFF,TGTGCCAGTAGTATCTCAGGGGCGGCTGAGCTTTTCTTT
TRBV30,-,-,TRBJ2-3,CAWASDRWGDTQYF,TGTGCCTGGGCCAGCGACAGGTGGGGCGATACGCAGTATTTT
TRBV11-3,many,TRBD2,TRBJ2-7,CASSRGLAGDEQYF,TGTGCCAGCAGCAGGGGACTAGCGGGGGACGAGCAGTACTTC
TRBV28,-,-,TRBJ1-5,CASSFGGTGQPQHF,TGTGCCAGCAGTTTCGGGGGGACCGGTCAGCCCCAGCATTTT
TRBV19,-,-,TRBJ2-7,CASTLKADKTYEQYF,TGTGCCAGTACCCTAAAGGCCGACAAAACCTACGAGCAGTACTTC
TRBV29-1,-,TRBD1,TRBJ1-1,CSVGVPGGFPEAFF,TGCAGCGTTGGTGTACCAGGGGGCTTTCCTGAAGCTTTCTTT
TRBV7-6,few,TRBD2,TRBJ2-3,CASSPHLLKQRGKMDTQYF,TGTGCCAGCAGCCCGCACCTACTCAAACAGCGGGGGAAAATGGATACGCAGTATTTT
TRBV20-1,-,TRBD2,TRBJ2-3,CSARDRLAGGAGDTQYF,TGCAGTGCTAGAGATCGGTTAGCGGGGGGGGCTGGAGATACGCAGTATTTT
TRBV5-1,few,TRBD1,TRBJ2-1,CASSPPPGTGAQEQFF,TGCGCCAGCAGCCCACCCCCCGGGACAGGGGCCCAGGAGCAGTTCTTC
TRBV12-3/TRBV12-4,-,-,TRBJ1-1,CASRPGGFSEAFF,TGTGCCAGCAGGCCGGGGGGATTCTCTGAAGCTTTCTTT
TRBV15,many,-,TRBJ2-3,CATSREWAGGRWF,TGTGCCACCAGCAGAGAGTGGGCCGGAGGCCGTTGGTTT
TRBV20-1,many,-,TRBJ1-1,CSAEGGAGVVNTEAFF,TGCAGTGCTGAGGGGGGGGCAGGTGTAGTGAACACTGAAGCTTTCTTT
TRBV3-1,-,TRBD1,TRBJ2-7,CASSHTGGTYEQYF,TGTGCCAGCAGCCACACAGGGGGTACCTACGAGCAGTACTTC
TRBV10-3,-,-,TRBJ2-2,CAISEGGNTGELFF,TGTGCCATCAGTGAGGGGGGCAACACCGGGGAGCTGTTTTTT
TRBV18,few,TRBD1,TRBJ1-5,CASSRTGEEGQPQHF,TGTGCCAGCTCACGGACAGGGGAGGAGGGTCAGCCCCAGCATTTT
TRBV5-1,many,-,TRBJ1-2,CASSSDGLYGYTF,TGCGCCAGCAGCTCGGACGGACTCTATGGCTACACCTTC
TRBV2,many,-,TRBJ2-5,CASKGSGYETQYF,TGTGCCAGCAAGGGTTCAGGGTATGAGACCCAGTACTTC
TRBV3-1,once,TRBD2,TRBJ2-3,CASSQEGGGSTDTQYF,TGTGCCAGCAGCCAAGAAGGCGGGGGGAGCACAGATACGCAGTATTTT
TRBV2,many,-,TRBJ2-5,CASSESRGETQYF,TGTGCCAGCAGTGAATCCAGGGGTGAGACCCAGTACTTC
TRBV5-1,many,-,TRBJ2-1,CASSLDRGYNEQFF,TGCGCCAGCAGCTTGGACCGGGGGTACAATGAGCAGTTCTTC
TRBV30,many,-,TRBJ2-1,CAWSGPDNEQFF,TGTGCCTGGAGTGGACCGGACAATGAGCAGTTCTTC
TRBV27,few,TRBD2,TRBJ2-3,CASRTSGGPYRTDTQYF,TGTGCCAGCAGAACGAGCGGGGGGCCTTACCGCACAGATACGCAGTATTTT
TRBV12-3/TRBV12-4,many,-,TRBJ1-5,CASSFVVGVNQPQHF,TGTGCCAGCAGTTTCGTCGTTGGGGTGAATCAGCCCCAGCATTTT
TRBV7-2,many,TRBD1,TRBJ2-7,CASSSTGGLSYEQYF,TGTGCCAGCAGCTCGACAGGGGGCTTAAGTTACGAGCAGTACTTC
TRBV6-2/TRBV6-3,-,TRBD1,TRBJ1-2,CASSYDRGRGGYTF,TGTGCCAGCAGTTACGACAGGGGAAGGGGTGGCTACACCTTC
TRBV2,many,-,TRBJ1-6,CASSEAQQWGSPLHF,TGTGCCAGCAGTGAAGCGCAACAGTGGGGTTCACCCCTCCACTTT
TRBV19,few,-,TRBJ2-2,CASSSSGTVNTGELFF,TGTGCCAGTAGTTCTTCCGGGACGGTGAACACCGGGGAGCTGTTTTTT
TRBV7-9,-,-,TRBJ2-7,CASSLAVTGSYEQYF,TGTGCCAGCAGCTTAGCGGTGACAGGATCCTACGAGCAGTACTTC
TRBV12-3/TRBV12-4,-,TRBD1,TRBJ1-2,CASSLQGGYDYTF,TGTGCCAGCAGTTTACAGGGGGGATATGACTACACCTTC
TRBV30,many,-,TRBJ2-7,CAFEGDTDSYEQYF,TGTGCCTTCGAGGGGGACACCGACTCCTACGAGCAGTACTTC
TRBV20-1,-,TRBD1,TRBJ1-1,CSAPGQGVTEAFF,TGCAGTGCTCCGGGACAGGGGGTCACTGAAGCTTTCTTT
TRBV28,many,-,TRBJ1-5,CASTVPQKVQPQHF,TGTGCCAGCACCGTCCCTCAGAAGGTCCAGCCCCAGCATTTT
TRBV2,few,-,TRBJ2-6,CASKAGLSGANVLTF,TGTGCCAGCAAGGCAGGCCTCTCTGGGGCCAACGTCCTGACTTTC
TRBV11-2,many,-,TRBJ1-1,CASSTTGKTDTEAFF,TGTGCCAGCAGCACTACGGGGAAGACGGACACTGAAGCTTTCTTT
TRBV15,few,-,TRBJ2-7,CATSRDPGSYEQYF,TGTGCCACCAGCAGAGATCCGGGCTCCTACGAGCAGTACTTC
TRBV20-1,-,-,TRBJ1-6,CSVGGIGNSPLHF,TGCAGTGTCGGAGGGATAGGTAATTCACCCCTCCACTTT
TRBV6-1,few,-,TRBJ2-7,CATGISQELSEQYF,TGTGCCACTGGAATCTCCCAGGAATTGAGCGAGCAGTACTTC
TRBV4-1,few,TRBD1,TRBJ1-2,CASSQDRDSLNYGYTF,TGCGCCAGCAGCCAAGACCGGGACAGCTTAAACTATGGCTACACCTTC
TRBV12-3/TRBV12-4,few,-,TRBJ2-4,CASTPGLGGSKNIQYF,TGTGCCAGCACTCCCGGACTCGGCGGGTCTAAAAACATTCAGTACTTC
TRBV7-2,few,-,TRBJ2-5,CASSPRQEKGQETQYF,TGTGCCAGCAGCCCCAGACAGGAGAAAGGACAAGAGACCCAGTACTTC
TRBV20-1,-,TRBD1,TRBJ1-1,CSARDSGQGALEAFF,TGCAGTGCTAGAGATAGCGGGCAGGGGGCCTTAGAAGCTTTCTTT
TRBV5-4,-,-,TRBJ1-4,CASSLNGGGNEELFF,TGTGCCAGCAGCTTGAACGGGGGAGGGAATGAAGAACTGTTTTTT
TRBV5-5,few,-,TRBJ2-4,CASSFPGQYDIQYF,TGTGCCAGCAGCTTCCCAGGGCAGTATGACATTCAGTACTTC
TRBV30,-,TRBD2,TRBJ2-1,CAFDGGEKGEQFF,TGTGCCTTCGACGGGGGGGAGAAAGGTGAGCAGTTCTTC
TRBV24-1,few,-,TRBJ2-1,CATSVNGNNEQFF,TGTGCCACCAGTGTTAACGGTAACAATGAGCAGTTCTTC
TRBV4-1,-,-,TRBJ1-5,CASSPSQVIGNQPQHF,TGCGCCAGCAGCCCAAGTCAGGTCATCGGCAATCAGCCCCAGCATTTT
TRBV5-1,-,-,TRBJ2-2,CASSPHQGSGELFF,TGCGCCAGCAGCCCTCATCAGGGGAGCGGGGAGCTGTTTTTT
TRBV4-1,few,-,TRBJ2-1,CASSQDHQGALRNEQFF,TGCGCCAGCAGCCAAGATCACCAGGGTGCATTACGGAATGAGCAGTTCTTC
TRBV20-1,-,-,TRBJ2-2,CSASSPNTGELFF,TGCAGTGCTAGCTCCCCGAACACCGGGGAGCTGTTTTTT
TRBV6-1,many,TRBD1,TRBJ1-2,CASSRQGAQTPYGYTF,TGTGCCAGCAGTCGACAGGGGGCCCAGACCCCATATGGCTACACCTTC
TRBV5-6,-,-,TRBJ2-5,CASSLLQGDSETQYF,TGTGCCAGCAGCTTGCTCCAGGGAGATTCTGAGACCCAGTACTTC
TRBV3-1,many,-,TRBJ2-5,CASKTGAETQYF,TGTGCCAGCAAGACAGGAGCAGAGACCCAGTACTTC